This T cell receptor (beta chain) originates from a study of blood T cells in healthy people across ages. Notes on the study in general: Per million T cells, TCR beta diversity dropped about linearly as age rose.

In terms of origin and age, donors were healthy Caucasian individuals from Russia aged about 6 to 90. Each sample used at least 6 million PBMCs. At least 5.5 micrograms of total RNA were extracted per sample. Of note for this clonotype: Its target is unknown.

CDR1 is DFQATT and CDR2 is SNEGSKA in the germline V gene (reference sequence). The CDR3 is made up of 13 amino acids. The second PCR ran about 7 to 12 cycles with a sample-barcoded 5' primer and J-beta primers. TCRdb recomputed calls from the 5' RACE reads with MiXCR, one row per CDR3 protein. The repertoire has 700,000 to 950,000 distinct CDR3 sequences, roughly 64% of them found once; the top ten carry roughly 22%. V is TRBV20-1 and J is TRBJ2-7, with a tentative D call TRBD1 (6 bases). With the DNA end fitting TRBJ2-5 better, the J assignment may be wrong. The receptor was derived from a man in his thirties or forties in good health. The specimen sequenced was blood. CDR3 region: CSAREGARETQYF. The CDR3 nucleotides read TGCAGTGCTAGAGAGGGGGCCAGGGAGACCCAGTACTTC.